This TCR beta chain was identified in a study of identical twins' blood T cells. MiXCR, run by TCRdb on the 5' RACE reads, gives a single entry per CDR3 protein. The data hold 300,000 to 400,000 distinct CDR3 sequences, with over 25% observed a single time. Reared together, all three twin pairs probably met the same infectious agents and vaccines. The sequence was collected from a woman between 18 and 49 years old in good health. The sequencing sample was made of PBMCs.

CDR3 loop: CASSLYPGEITEAFF. CDR3 nucleotides: TGTGCCAGCAGCTTGTACCCAGGGGAGATCACTGAAGCTTTCTTT. This chain links TRBV5-6 with TRBJ1-1; tentative D call: TRBD1 (6 bases). V was shortened by 1 base and J by 4 bases, with 14 bases between the two germline ends. The germline V gene encodes CDR1 SGHDT and CDR2 YYEEEE. The CDR3 is 15 residues long.